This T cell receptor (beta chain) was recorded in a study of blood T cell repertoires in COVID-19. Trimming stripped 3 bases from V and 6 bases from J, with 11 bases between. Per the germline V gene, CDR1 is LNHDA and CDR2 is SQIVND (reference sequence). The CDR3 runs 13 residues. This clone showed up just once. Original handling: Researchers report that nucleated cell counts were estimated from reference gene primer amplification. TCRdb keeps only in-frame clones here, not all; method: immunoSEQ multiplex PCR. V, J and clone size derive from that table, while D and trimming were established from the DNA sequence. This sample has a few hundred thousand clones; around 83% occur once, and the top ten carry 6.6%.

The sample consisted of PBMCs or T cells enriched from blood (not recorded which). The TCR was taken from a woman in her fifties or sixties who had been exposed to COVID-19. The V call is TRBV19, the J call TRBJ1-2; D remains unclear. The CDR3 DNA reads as TGTGCCAGTAGTATCGGGGAGGGCCATGGCTACACCTTC. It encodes CASSIGEGHGYTF. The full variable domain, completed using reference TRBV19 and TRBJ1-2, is DGGITQSPKYLFRKEGQNVTLSCEQNLNHDAMYWYRQDPGQGLRLIYYSQIVNDFQKGDIAEGYSVSREKKESFPLTVTSAQKNPTAFYLCASSIGEGHGYTFGSGTRLTVV.